The clone carrying this TCR beta chain has more than one count but fewer than ten. These data come from a study of blood T cell repertoires in COVID-19. Study context: Acute and convalescent COVID-19 specimens originated in the United States, Italy and Spain. PBMCs, B-cell-depleted T cells, or T cells provided the cDNA or gDNA that made up the material.

Original handling: Researchers report that nucleated cell counts were estimated from reference gene primer amplification. Clones were read by immunoSEQ multiplex PCR, and TCRdb kept only the in-frame ones, dropping some. V and J calls and clone size come straight from that table; D and trimming were deduced from the DNA. The repertoire includes roughly 88,000 clones, approximately 90% of them detected once, and less than 5% sits in the top ten. CDR3 length equals 16 residues. Between the trimmed V and J ends, which lost 1 base and 8 bases, there was a span of 15 bases. The germline gives CDR1 LGHNA, CDR2 YNFKEQ.

This clonotype originated in a woman aged 50 to 60 in a cohort sampled during active COVID-19. Sequenced material: peripheral blood. V and J are TRBV4-2 and TRBJ1-6, with a weak D call TRBD1 (6 bases). This CDR3 reads CASSQVLGADYSPLHF. Written as DNA, the CDR3 is TGTGCCAGCAGCCAAGTTTTGGGGGCAGACTATTCACCCCTCCACTTT.